This is a list of T cell receptor beta chains from one sample in a study of identical twins. TCRdb analysed the 5' RACE reads with MiXCR anew, one entry per CDR3 protein. The table includes over 600,000 distinct CDR3 sequences, approximately 21% detected once. These data were also filed under a second study, of T cells expressing NK-cell markers.

The sample was PBMCs. The receptors originated from a woman in her late teens or twenties in good health. CDR3s include the opening cysteine and the closing phenylalanine or tryptophan. Each record gives: V gene, clone size, J gene, D gene, CDR3 DNA, CDR3 protein. D genes are given only for firm matches. Clone size appears in some rows only: once, few, many, or a class for an expanded clone.

v_gene: TRBV5-1; abundance: many; j_gene: TRBJ2-3; d_gene: -; CDR3nt: TGTGCCAGCTCTCCCTCTAGCACAGATACGCAGTATTTT; CDR3aa: CASSPSSTDTQYF
v_gene: TRBV20-1; abundance: few; j_gene: TRBJ2-1; d_gene: TRBD1; CDR3nt: TGCAGTGCTCCACGCTCCGGGACAGGGGGTGAGCAGTTCTTC; CDR3aa: CSAPRSGTGGEQFF
v_gene: TRBV29-1; abundance: many; j_gene: TRBJ2-7; d_gene: TRBD1; CDR3nt: TGCAGCGTGGGACAGGCGGGCGAGCAGTACTTC; CDR3aa: CSVGQAGEQYF
v_gene: TRBV5-1; abundance: -; j_gene: TRBJ2-5; d_gene: TRBD2; CDR3nt: TGCGCCAGCAGTACTAGCGGCAACCAAGAGACCCAGTACTTC; CDR3aa: CASSTSGNQETQYF
v_gene: TRBV20-1; abundance: many; j_gene: TRBJ2-7; d_gene: TRBD1; CDR3nt: TGCAGTGCTAGCCTGACAGGGGAGCAGGGCGAGCAGTACTTC; CDR3aa: CSASLTGEQGEQYF
v_gene: TRBV6-6; abundance: many; j_gene: TRBJ2-7; d_gene: -; CDR3nt: TGTGCCAGCAGACCCGGATCGTCCTACGAGCAGTACTTC; CDR3aa: CASRPGSSYEQYF
v_gene: TRBV20-1; abundance: -; j_gene: TRBJ2-7; d_gene: -; CDR3nt: TGCAGTGCTCGGGTGATCCTCTACGAGCAGTACTTC; CDR3aa: CSARVILYEQYF
v_gene: TRBV20-1; abundance: few; j_gene: TRBJ2-7; d_gene: -; CDR3nt: TGCAGTGCTAGAACAGGGCGAGCCTACGAGCAGTACTTC; CDR3aa: CSARTGRAYEQYF
v_gene: TRBV12-3/TRBV12-4; abundance: many; j_gene: TRBJ1-2; d_gene: TRBD1; CDR3nt: TGTGCCAGCAGCCCCGGACAGGGCTATGGCTACACCTTC; CDR3aa: CASSPGQGYGYTF
v_gene: TRBV6-2/TRBV6-3; abundance: many; j_gene: TRBJ1-2; d_gene: -; CDR3nt: TGTGCCACTTCGGACAGAAGCAACTATGGCTACACCTTC; CDR3aa: CATSDRSNYGYTF
v_gene: TRBV7-8; abundance: -; j_gene: TRBJ1-1; d_gene: -; CDR3nt: TGTGCCAGCAGCCTTCGTGCCCAAAAGCCTGAAGCTTTCTTT; CDR3aa: CASSLRAQKPEAFF
v_gene: TRBV6-2/TRBV6-3; abundance: few; j_gene: TRBJ2-1; d_gene: -; CDR3nt: TGTGCCAGCAGTTCCACCTCACGCTACTCCTACAATGAGCAGTTCTTC; CDR3aa: CASSSTSRYSYNEQFF
v_gene: TRBV7-9; abundance: -; j_gene: TRBJ2-1; d_gene: -; CDR3nt: TGTGCCAGCAGCTTAGCTAGCAGGGGCCCCAATGAGCAGTTCTTC; CDR3aa: CASSLASRGPNEQFF
v_gene: TRBV6-6; abundance: few; j_gene: TRBJ2-5; d_gene: -; CDR3nt: TGTGCCAGTACTCCCGGGGGAACAGAGACCCAGTACTTC; CDR3aa: CASTPGGTETQYF
v_gene: TRBV6-6; abundance: many; j_gene: TRBJ1-1; d_gene: -; CDR3nt: TGTGCCAGCAGTTACCCTGTAGACCCGGAAGCTTTCTTT; CDR3aa: CASSYPVDPEAFF
v_gene: TRBV20-1; abundance: few; j_gene: TRBJ2-1; d_gene: -; CDR3nt: TGCAGTGCTCCCCGCCCAAGCGAATCTTACAATGAGCAGTTCTTC; CDR3aa: CSAPRPSESYNEQFF
v_gene: TRBV10-3; abundance: -; j_gene: TRBJ2-1; d_gene: TRBD2; CDR3nt: TGTGCCATCGGGGGGCTAGCGGGAGGTGATGAGCAGTTCTTC; CDR3aa: CAIGGLAGGDEQFF
v_gene: TRBV12-3/TRBV12-4; abundance: -; j_gene: TRBJ1-1; d_gene: TRBD1; CDR3nt: TGTGCCAGCATATACCAACAGGGGCCGAACACTGAAGCTTTCTTT; CDR3aa: CASIYQQGPNTEAFF
v_gene: TRBV9; abundance: many; j_gene: TRBJ1-2; d_gene: TRBD1; CDR3nt: TGTGCCAGCAGCTTAGACGGGACAGGGGGCTTTGGCTACACCTTC; CDR3aa: CASSLDGTGGFGYTF
v_gene: TRBV24-1; abundance: -; j_gene: TRBJ2-1; d_gene: -; CDR3nt: TGTGCCACCAGTGATTTTACACAGCAGTTCTTC; CDR3aa: CATSDFTQQFF
v_gene: TRBV11-2; abundance: once; j_gene: TRBJ2-7; d_gene: -; CDR3nt: TGTGCCAGCAGCTTTAAAACGGGCTCCCCGGGGGAGCAGTACTTC; CDR3aa: CASSFKTGSPGEQYF
v_gene: TRBV29-1; abundance: -; j_gene: TRBJ2-7; d_gene: TRBD2; CDR3nt: TGCAGCGTACTCGCCGGGACTAGCGGGGGGGAGCAGTACTTC; CDR3aa: CSVLAGTSGGEQYF
v_gene: TRBV12-3/TRBV12-4; abundance: -; j_gene: TRBJ2-1; d_gene: TRBD2; CDR3nt: TGTGCCAGCACCTCTCCCAGCGGGAGAGTCGGTGAGCAGTTCTTC; CDR3aa: CASTSPSGRVGEQFF
v_gene: TRBV5-1; abundance: -; j_gene: TRBJ2-7; d_gene: -; CDR3nt: TGCGCCAGCAGCCAGAGCTTAGAAAATTACGAGCAGTACTTC; CDR3aa: CASSQSLENYEQYF
v_gene: TRBV18; abundance: -; j_gene: TRBJ2-7; d_gene: TRBD1; CDR3nt: TGTGCCAGCTCACCACGTCCGGGACAGGGTTCCCACGAGCAGTACTTC; CDR3aa: CASSPRPGQGSHEQYF
v_gene: TRBV7-9; abundance: few; j_gene: TRBJ2-7; d_gene: TRBD1; CDR3nt: TGTGCCAGCAGCTTCCTCAACGGACAGGCCTACGAGCAGTACTTC; CDR3aa: CASSFLNGQAYEQYF
v_gene: TRBV4-2; abundance: few; j_gene: TRBJ2-1; d_gene: TRBD2; CDR3nt: TGTGCCAGCAGCCACCCAACCCGGGATAGCGGGGACTCCTACAATGAGCAGTTCTTC; CDR3aa: CASSHPTRDSGDSYNEQFF
v_gene: TRBV10-2; abundance: -; j_gene: TRBJ2-7; d_gene: -; CDR3nt: TGCGCCAGCAGGCCGGGCCCTAGGGGCTACGAGCAGTACTTC; CDR3aa: CASRPGPRGYEQYF
v_gene: TRBV5-1; abundance: few; j_gene: TRBJ2-7; d_gene: -; CDR3nt: TGCGCCAGCACTGGAGGCGGAGGGGGAAGGGACGAGCAGTACTTC; CDR3aa: CASTGGGGGRDEQYF
v_gene: TRBV20-1; abundance: -; j_gene: TRBJ1-5; d_gene: TRBD1; CDR3nt: TGCAGTGCTAGGGGACAGATTAGCAATCAGCCCCAGCATTTT; CDR3aa: CSARGQISNQPQHF
v_gene: TRBV29-1; abundance: -; j_gene: TRBJ2-7; d_gene: -; CDR3nt: TGCAGCGCTGGACACGAACCCTACGAGCAGTACTTC; CDR3aa: CSAGHEPYEQYF
v_gene: TRBV7-8; abundance: -; j_gene: TRBJ2-1; d_gene: TRBD2; CDR3nt: TGTGCCAGCAGCTCCTCCCCGGGAGGGCCGAATGAGCAGTTCTTC; CDR3aa: CASSSSPGGPNEQFF
v_gene: TRBV6-1; abundance: -; j_gene: TRBJ1-1; d_gene: -; CDR3nt: TGTGCCAGCAGCTGGGGTCTGGAGAACACTGAAGCTTTCTTT; CDR3aa: CASSWGLENTEAFF